This entry lists 15 T cell receptor beta chains sequenced from one sample in a study of cytomegalovirus exposure and HLA in healthy donors. The PCR was carried out with 60 Vbeta primers and 13 Jbeta primers. The assay was immunoSEQ multiplex PCR, and TCRdb's table has in-frame clones only and misses some. The sample lists 100,000 to 150,000 clones; 75% to 85% were seen once. Sequencing was done on a sample of PBMCs. These receptors were taken from a woman aged 18 to 35 in good health and CMV-seropositive.

This chain joins TRBV6-7 and TRBJ2-3; perhaps TRBD2 as D (6 bases). TRBV6-7 is reported as an ORF; its role is uncertain. Trimming removed 6 bases from V and 0 bases from J, with 13 bases in between. The CDR3 is made up of 15 amino acids. CDR3 region: CASRSRDSSTDTQYF. CDR3 DNA sequence: TGTGCCAGCAGGAGCCGGGACTCCAGCACAGATACGCAGTATTTT.

This clone was found once. The V and J genes are TRBV13 and TRBJ2-7; 7 positions agree with TRBD2. Germline V CDR1 and CDR2: PRHDT, FYEKMQ (reference sequence). Germline trimming cut 5 bases from V and 0 bases from J; bases unmatched to any gene: 10. CDR3 size: 16 residues. As DNA, the CDR3 is TGTGCCAGCAGCCCCCGGGGAGGGACCCTCTCCTACGAGCAGTACTTC. Protein product: CASSPRGGTLSYEQYF.

This clone came up a few times. The rearrangement joins TRBV6-4 to TRBJ2-2; no definite D call. Germline loops: CDR1 MRHNA, CDR2 SNTAGT. V gave up 4 bases and J gave up 1 base, with 4 bases separating them. The CDR3 has 13 residues. The CDR3 sequence is CASSAGNTGELFF. In DNA form, the CDR3 reads TGTGCCAGCAGTGCAGGGAACACCGGGGAGCTGTTTTTT.

This clone was detected only once. The rearrangement uses TRBV5-1 and TRBJ2-5; perhaps TRBD1 as D (6 bases). Germline V CDR1 and CDR2: SGHRS, YFSETQ. V lost 0 bases to trimming and J lost 3 bases, with 6 bases between them. CDR3 size: 13 residues. The CDR3, as DNA: TGCGCCAGCAGCTTGGAGGGGGAAGAGACCCAGTACTTC. This translates into CASSLEGEETQYF.

The chain employs TRBV2 and TRBJ1-5; 9 nucleotides line up with TRBD1. This CDR3 has 15 residues. The germline gives CDR1 SNHLY, CDR2 FYNNEI. Germline trimming cut 7 bases from V and 6 bases from J; bases unmatched to any gene: 10. CDR3 amino acids: CASNTGGQPGQPQHF. The DNA of the CDR3 is TGTGCCAGCAACACAGGGGGCCAACCGGGTCAGCCCCAGCATTTT.

This sequence joins TRBV7-9 and TRBJ2-5; D uncertain. The closer fit of TRBJ2-7 to the DNA end suggests the J call may be wrong. This CDR3 spans 13 amino acids. Germline V lookup: CDR1 SEHNR, CDR2 FQNEAQ (reference sequence). CDR3 coding DNA: TGTGCCAGCAGCTTAGGGGCCGACTACGAGCAGTACTTC. It encodes CASSLGADYEQYF.

The chain employs TRBV6-1 and TRBJ1-4; tentative D call: TRBD1 (6 bases). The germline V gene encodes CDR1 MNHNS and CDR2 SASEGT. Trimming cost V 6 bases and J 6 bases, with 11 bases left between them. This CDR3 region has 13 residues. The CDR3 DNA reads TGTGCCAGCAGAGAACAGGGATATGAAAAACTGTTTTTT. It translates to CASREQGYEKLFF.

V is TRBV7-2 and J is TRBJ1-3; no clear D. V lost 5 bases to trimming and J lost 3 bases, with 8 bases between them. CDR3 length: 13 amino acids. The V gene's germline CDR1 is SGHTA and CDR2 FQGNSA. CDR3 bases: TGTGCCAGCAGCCCTAACAGTGGAAACACCATATATTTT. Translating gives CASSPNSGNTIYF. Full variable domain (remainder filled in from reference TRBV7-2 and TRBJ1-3): GAGVSQSPSNKVTEKGKDVELRCDPISGHTALYWYRQSLGQGLEFLIYFQGNSAPDKSGLPSDRFSAERTGGSVSTLTIQRTQQEDSAVYLCASSPNSGNTIYFGEGSWLTVV.

This clone was detected only once. V is TRBV11-3 and J is TRBJ2-1, with 11 bases fitting TRBD2. The germline V gene has CDR1 SGHNT and CDR2 YENEEA. The CDR3 extends over 16 amino acids. Losses at the gene ends were 1 base for V and 8 bases for J; bases not matched to a gene: 7. The CDR3 loop reads CASSLGLAGGIDEQFF. The CDR3 DNA follows: TGTGCCAGCAGCTTAGGCCTAGCGGGGGGTATCGATGAGCAGTTCTTC.

The chain employs TRBV11-2 and TRBJ2-7, with a tentative D call TRBD1 (6 bases). This CDR3 region has 15 residues. Trimming left V 1 base short and J 3 bases short, with 13 bases between. Germline V gene data show CDR1 as SGHAT and CDR2 as FQNNGV. This CDR3 is CASSLASAGDYEQYF. CDR3 DNA sequence: TGTGCCAGCAGCTTAGCATCGGCAGGGGACTACGAGCAGTACTTC.

This sequence joins TRBV29-1 and TRBJ1-2, with D maybe TRBD1 (5 bases). The CDR3 runs 12 residues. Trimming removed 7 bases at V and 7 bases at J, with 16 bases between. Germline V gene lookup returns CDR1 SQVTM and CDR2 ANQGSEA. The CDR3 nucleotides are TGCAGCGCCCCCCGGGGGGAAGGTGGCTACACCTTC. This translates into CSAPRGEGGYTF. Full variable domain (missing parts from reference TRBV29-1 and TRBJ1-2): SAVISQKPSRDICQRGTSLTIQCQVDSQVTMMFWYRQQPGQSLTLIATANQGSEATYESGFVIDKFPISRPNLTFSTLTVSNMSPEDSSIYLCSAPRGEGGYTFGSGTRLTVV.

The rearrangement uses TRBV9 and TRBJ1-2; D remains unclear. The CDR3 has 18 residues. V lost 3 bases and J lost 8, with 29 bases in between. The V gene's germline CDR1 is SGDLS and CDR2 YYNGEE. CDR3: CASSGIREGKLDRWGYTF. As DNA, the CDR3 is TGTGCCAGCAGCGGTATACGGGAGGGAAAATTGGATAGATGGGGCTACACCTTC.

This clone was seen more than once but under ten times. The rearrangement links TRBV18 to TRBJ2-7, with 9 nucleotides matching TRBD2. The CDR3 sequence is 15 residues long. The V and J ends lost 2 bases and 2 bases, in that order; junction bases with no gene match: 4. The germline V gene encodes CDR1 KGHSH and CDR2 LQKENI. CDR3 loop: CASSPSGGSAYEQYF. The CDR3 DNA follows: TGTGCCAGCTCACCAAGCGGGGGGAGCGCCTACGAGCAGTACTTC.

The chain's CDR3 is CASRGTVNTGELFF. The CDR3 nucleotides read TGTGCCAGCAGAGGGACAGTGAACACCGGGGAGCTGTTTTTT. This chain uses TRBV27 with TRBJ2-2; 7 bases are a match to TRBD1. Germline V CDR1 and CDR2: MNHEY, SMNVEV (reference sequence). The CDR3 runs 14 residues. With 6 bases clipped from V and 1 base from J, the junction kept 2 bases outside the gene matches.

J is TRBJ1-2 and V is TRBV6-5, with 7 positions matching TRBD1. Germline V CDR1 and CDR2: MNHEY, SVGAGI. The ends lost 7 bases at V and 4 bases at J; junction bases unmatched: 6. This CDR3 region has 13 residues. In nucleotides, the CDR3 is TGTGCCAGCATTATGACAGGGTCCTATGGCTACACCTTC. Protein: CASIMTGSYGYTF.